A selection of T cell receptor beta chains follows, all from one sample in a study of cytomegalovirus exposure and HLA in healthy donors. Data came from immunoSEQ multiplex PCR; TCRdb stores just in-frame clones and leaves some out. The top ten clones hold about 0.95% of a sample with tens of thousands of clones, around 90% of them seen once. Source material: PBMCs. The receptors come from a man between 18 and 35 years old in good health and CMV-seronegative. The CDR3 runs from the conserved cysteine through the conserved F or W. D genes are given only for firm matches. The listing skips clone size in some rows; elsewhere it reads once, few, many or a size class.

CASSYSGAGGNTIYF TGTGCCAGCAGTTACTCGGGGGCTGGAGGAAACACCATATATTTT . TRBV6-5 . TRBJ1-3
CASSPQYMNTEAFF TGCGCCAGCAGCCCACAGTACATGAACACTGAAGCTTTCTTT . TRBV5-1 . TRBJ1-1
CASSVGLAGGVNEQFF TGTGCCAGCAGCGTAGGTCTAGCGGGGGGGGTTAATGAGCAGTTCTTC TRBD2 TRBV9 . TRBJ2-1
CASSEAVLAGLGYNEQFF TGTGCCAGCAGTGAAGCGGTACTAGCGGGGCTCGGATACAATGAGCAGTTCTTC TRBD2 TRBV2 . TRBJ2-1
CASSFGGDYGYTF TGTGCCAGCAGCTTCGGGGGGGACTATGGCTACACCTTC . TRBV7-9 . TRBJ1-2
CASSLGQGNTEAFF TGTGCCAGCAGCTTGGGACAGGGAAACACTGAAGCTTTCTTT TRBD1 TRBV7-3 . TRBJ1-1
CSHSGTEAFF TGCAGCCATAGTGGCACTGAAGCTTTCTTT . TRBV29-1 . TRBJ1-1
CASSVGTSGYNEQFF TGTGCCAGCAGTGTCGGGACTAGCGGGTACAATGAGCAGTTCTTC TRBD2 TRBV6-4 . TRBJ2-1
CAISERIAGGVDTGELFF TGTGCCATCAGTGAAAGGATAGCGGGAGGCGTTGACACCGGGGAGCTGTTTTTT TRBD2 TRBV10-3 . TRBJ2-2
CASSQELVYEQYF TGTGCCAGCAGCCAAGAATTAGTGTACGAGCAGTACTTC . TRBV14 . TRBJ2-7
CASSPPASTSSYEQYF TGTGCCAGCTCACCACCGGCTAGCACATCCTCCTACGAGCAGTACTTC . TRBV18 . TRBJ2-7
CASSPVQGSTGELFF TGTGCCAGCTCACCAGTCCAGGGGTCCACCGGGGAGCTGTTTTTT . TRBV18 once TRBJ2-2
CASSSGLAGYNEQFF TGTGCCAGCAGTTCGGGACTAGCGGGCTACAATGAGCAGTTCTTC TRBD2 TRBV27 few TRBJ2-1
CASSQSLVLGGRNEQFF TGTGCCAGCAGCCAATCGTTGGTTTTGGGGGGGCGGAATGAGCAGTTCTTC . TRBV16 . TRBJ2-1
CASSLGDRVYEQYF TGTGCCAGCAGCTTAGGAGACAGGGTCTACGAGCAGTACTTC TRBD1 TRBV7-9 few TRBJ2-7
CASSLDVRVNTEAFF TGTGCCAGCAGCTTAGATGTACGGGTGAACACTGAAGCTTTCTTT . TRBV11-2 . TRBJ1-1
CASSFGTSKSNEQFF TGTGCCAGCAGCTTCGGGACTAGCAAGTCGAATGAGCAGTTCTTC TRBD2 TRBV28 . TRBJ2-1
CASSLRYNEQFF TGTGCCAGCAGTTTGCGTTACAATGAGCAGTTCTTC . TRBV28 . TRBJ2-1
CASRGRSSYNEQFF TGTGCTTCGCGAGGGAGGAGCTCCTACAATGAGCAGTTCTTC . TRBV19 . TRBJ2-1
CASSWTAGSYNEQFF TGTGCCAGCAGCTGGACTGCCGGGTCCTACAATGAGCAGTTCTTC . TRBV11-3 . TRBJ2-1
CASSPQGNYEQYF TGTGCCAGTAGCCCTCAGGGAAACTACGAGCAGTACTTC . TRBV19 few TRBJ2-7
CASSSRGTSGDEQYF TGTGCCAGCAGCTCTCGTGGGACTAGCGGGGACGAGCAGTACTTC TRBD2 TRBV7-9 once TRBJ2-7
CAIKAGVYSDTQYF TGTGCCATTAAAGCGGGAGTGTATTCAGATACGCAGTATTTT TRBD2 TRBV10-3 . TRBJ2-3
CSVQTSGRVSEQYF TGCAGCGTCCAGACTAGCGGGAGGGTTAGCGAGCAGTACTTC TRBD2 TRBV29-1 . TRBJ2-7
CASSFGAGGPGEQYF TGTGCCAGCAGCTTTGGAGCGGGAGGGCCTGGCGAGCAGTACTTC TRBD2 TRBV13 once TRBJ2-7
CASSQEEGRGANVLTF TGCGCCAGCAGCCAAGAAGAGGGGAGGGGGGCCAACGTCCTGACTTTC . TRBV4-3 . TRBJ2-6
CASSGGQYLNPNTEAFF TGTGCCAGCAGCGGGGGACAGTACCTTAATCCGAACACTGAAGCTTTCTTT TRBD1 TRBV5-6 . TRBJ1-1
CASSLGFKTAGELETQYF TGTGCCAGCAGCTTAGGTTTCAAGACAGCGGGAGAATTAGAGACCCAGTACTTC TRBD2 TRBV11-2 . TRBJ2-5
CSVEWTAGGGELFF TGCAGCGTTGAGTGGACGGCGGGAGGCGGGGAGCTGTTTTTT TRBD2 TRBV29-1 . TRBJ2-2
CASSPRYRADTQYF TGTGCCAGCAGCCCTAGGTACAGGGCAGATACGCAGTATTTT . TRBV7-3 . TRBJ2-3
CASRPGLAGADTQYF TGTGCCAGCAGACCTGGACTAGCGGGAGCAGATACGCAGTATTTT TRBD2 TRBV6-5 . TRBJ2-3
CASRRPGDTGELFF TGTGCCAGCAGACGTCCGGGTGACACCGGGGAGCTGTTTTTT . TRBV27 . TRBJ2-2